This entry features one T cell receptor (beta chain) sequence. This entry belongs to a study of blood T cell repertoires in COVID-19. Study context: Donors in the United States, Italy and Spain gave samples during acute or convalescent COVID-19. In each case, the material was cDNA or gDNA derived from T cells, B-cell-depleted T cells, or PBMCs.

Original analysis: Reference gene primer amplification gave estimated nucleated cell counts. TCRdb's copy holds only in-frame clones and misses some; the assay was immunoSEQ multiplex PCR. The V and J calls and the clone size are those of that table, but D and trimming were determined from the DNA. The sample holds roughly 90,000 clones, roughly four fifths seen once. Trimming at V came to 4 bases and at J to 2 bases, leaving 6 bases not matched to a gene. The CDR3 has 16 residues. Germline-derived CDR1 and CDR2 are MDHEN and SYDVKM. This receptor was taken from a woman in her 70s with acute or convalescent COVID-19. The specimen was peripheral blood. This chain connects TRBV28 to TRBJ2-1; 9 positions match TRBD2. The CDR3 nucleotides are TGTGCCAGCAGTTCCCCGACTAGCGGAGCCTACAATGAGCAGTTCTTC. This gives the protein CASSSPTSGAYNEQFF.